This T cell receptor (beta chain) stems from a study of vaccination and CD4 T cells after COVID-19. Study background: The cells were exposed to overlapping spike peptides originating from SARS-CoV-2, HCoV-NL63, HCoV-OC43 and HCoV-229E for stimulation.

CDR3 length: 15 residues. Germline CDR1 and CDR2: SQVTM and ANQGSEA. Losses at the gene ends were 5 bases for V and 7 bases for J; bases not matched to a gene: 14. With respect to this clonotype: Its antigen is still unknown.

Treatment meaning: roughly ten-day PBMC culture with coronavirus spike peptide pools or control peptides (ViraFEST assay). Oncomine TCR Beta short-read sequencing was applied to DNA from cultured CD4+ T cells. From CD4+ T cells that had been cultured, genomic DNA was extracted. A single record per CDR3 protein comes from TCRdb applying MiXCR to the PCR reads. The data contain over 8,500 distinct CDR3 sequences, roughly 50% of them singletons. The sequencing input was CD4+ T cells from blood, cultured in vitro. The gene calls are TRBV29-1 and TRBJ2-1; 7 bases are shared with TRBD2. The sequence came from a human donor who had recovered from COVID-19. The DNA for the CDR3 is TGCAGCGTTTCCTCGGGCGGGAGTAGCGTGAATGAGCAGTTCTTC. Translation gives CSVSSGGSSVNEQFF.